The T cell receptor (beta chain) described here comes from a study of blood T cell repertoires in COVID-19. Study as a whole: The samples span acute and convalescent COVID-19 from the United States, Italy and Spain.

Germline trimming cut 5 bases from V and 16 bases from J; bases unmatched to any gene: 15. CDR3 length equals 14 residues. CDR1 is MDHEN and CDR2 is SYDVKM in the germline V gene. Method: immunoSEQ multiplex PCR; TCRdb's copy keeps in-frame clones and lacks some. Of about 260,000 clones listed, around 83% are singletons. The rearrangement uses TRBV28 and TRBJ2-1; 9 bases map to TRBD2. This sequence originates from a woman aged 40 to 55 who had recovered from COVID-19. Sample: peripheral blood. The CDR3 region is CASSPQQPGLALFF. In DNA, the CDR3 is TGTGCCAGCAGTCCGCAACAACCGGGACTAGCATTATTCTTC.